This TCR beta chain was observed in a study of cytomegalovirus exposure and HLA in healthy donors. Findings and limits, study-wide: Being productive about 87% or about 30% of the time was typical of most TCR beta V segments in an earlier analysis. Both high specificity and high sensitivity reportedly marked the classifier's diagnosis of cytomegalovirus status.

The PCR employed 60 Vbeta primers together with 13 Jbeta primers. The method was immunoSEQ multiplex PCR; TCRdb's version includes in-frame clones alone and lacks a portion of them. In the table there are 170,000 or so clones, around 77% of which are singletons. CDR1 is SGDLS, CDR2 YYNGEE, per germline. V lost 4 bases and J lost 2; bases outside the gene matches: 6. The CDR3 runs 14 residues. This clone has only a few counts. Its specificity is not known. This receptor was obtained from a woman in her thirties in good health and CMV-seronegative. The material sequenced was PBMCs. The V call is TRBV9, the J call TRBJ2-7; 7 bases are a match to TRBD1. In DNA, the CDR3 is TGTGCCAGCAGCCCAGACGGGACAGCCTACGAGCAGTACTTC. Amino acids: CASSPDGTAYEQYF.